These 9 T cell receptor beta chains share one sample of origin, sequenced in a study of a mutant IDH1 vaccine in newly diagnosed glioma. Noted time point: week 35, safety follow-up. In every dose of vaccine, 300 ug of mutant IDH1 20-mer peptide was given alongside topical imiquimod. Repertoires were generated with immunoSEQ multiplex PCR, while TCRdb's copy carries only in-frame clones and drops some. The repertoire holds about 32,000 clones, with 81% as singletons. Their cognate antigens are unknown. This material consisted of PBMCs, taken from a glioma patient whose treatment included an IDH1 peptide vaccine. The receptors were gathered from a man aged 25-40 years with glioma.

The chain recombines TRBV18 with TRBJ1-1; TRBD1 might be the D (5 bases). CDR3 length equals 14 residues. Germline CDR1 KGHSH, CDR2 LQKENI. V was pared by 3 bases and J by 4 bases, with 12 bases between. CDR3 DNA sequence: TGTGCCAGCTCACCCGGATCCGGGGGCACTGAAGCTTTCTTT. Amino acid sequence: CASSPGSGGTEAFF.

This chain's CDR3 is CASSPSGRITGELFF. The CDR3 nucleotides are TGTGCCAGCAGCCCCAGCGGGAGAATCACCGGGGAGCTGTTTTTT. V gene TRBV11-2 combines with J gene TRBJ2-2; 8 positions agree with TRBD2. V lost 5 bases to trimming and J lost 4 bases; unmatched junction nucleotides: 6. The CDR3 runs 15 residues. The germline gives CDR1 SGHAT, CDR2 FQNNGV.

The CDR3 bases are TGCAGCGTGGCACCGGGACTAGCTATCGATGAGCAGTTCTTC. This sequence encodes CSVAPGLAIDEQFF. The V gene is TRBV29-1, the J gene TRBJ2-1, with 9 bases lining up with TRBD2. V was pared by 6 bases and J by 8 bases, with 11 bases of the junction left unmatched. Germline V gene sequence: CDR1 SQVTM, CDR2 ANQGSEA. The CDR3 runs to 14 residues.

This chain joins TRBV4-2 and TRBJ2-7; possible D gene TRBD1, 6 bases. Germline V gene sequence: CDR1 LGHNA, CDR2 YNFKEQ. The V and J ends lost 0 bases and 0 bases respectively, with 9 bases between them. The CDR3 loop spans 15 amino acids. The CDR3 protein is CASSQDFRGSYEQYF. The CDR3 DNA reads TGTGCCAGCAGCCAAGATTTCAGGGGCTCCTACGAGCAGTACTTC.

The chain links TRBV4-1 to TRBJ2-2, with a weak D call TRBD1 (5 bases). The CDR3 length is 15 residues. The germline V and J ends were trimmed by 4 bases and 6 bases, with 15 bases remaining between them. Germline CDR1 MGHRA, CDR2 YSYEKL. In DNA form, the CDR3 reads TGCGCCAGCAGCCGCTCCGGGCTAGGGGCCGGGGAGCTGTTTTTT. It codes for CASSRSGLGAGELFF.

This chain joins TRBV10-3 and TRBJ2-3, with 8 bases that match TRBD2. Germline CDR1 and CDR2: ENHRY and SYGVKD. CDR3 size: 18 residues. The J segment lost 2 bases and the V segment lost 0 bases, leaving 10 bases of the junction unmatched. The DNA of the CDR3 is TGTGCCATCAGTGAGTCGAGTGCAGCGGGAGCCTACACAGATACGCAGTATTTT. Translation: CAISESSAAGAYTDTQYF.

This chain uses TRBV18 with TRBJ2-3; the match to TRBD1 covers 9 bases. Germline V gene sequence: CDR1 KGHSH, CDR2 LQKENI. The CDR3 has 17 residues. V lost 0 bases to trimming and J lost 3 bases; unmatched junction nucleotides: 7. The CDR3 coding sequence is TGTGCCAGCTCACCACCGGTGGGGACAGGGCAGACAGATACGCAGTATTTT. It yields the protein CASSPPVGTGQTDTQYF.

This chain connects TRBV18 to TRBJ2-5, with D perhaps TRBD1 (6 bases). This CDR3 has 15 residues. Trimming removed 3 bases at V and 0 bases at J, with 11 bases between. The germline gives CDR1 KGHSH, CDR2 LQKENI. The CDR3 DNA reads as TGTGCCAGCTCACCGCTGCAGGGGTACCAAGAGACCCAGTACTTC. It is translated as CASSPLQGYQETQYF.

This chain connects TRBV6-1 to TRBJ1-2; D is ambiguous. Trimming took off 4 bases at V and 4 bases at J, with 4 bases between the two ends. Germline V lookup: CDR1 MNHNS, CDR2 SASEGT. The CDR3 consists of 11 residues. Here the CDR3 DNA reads TGTGCCAGCAGTGGGCTCTATGGCTACACCTTC. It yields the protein CASSGLYGYTF.